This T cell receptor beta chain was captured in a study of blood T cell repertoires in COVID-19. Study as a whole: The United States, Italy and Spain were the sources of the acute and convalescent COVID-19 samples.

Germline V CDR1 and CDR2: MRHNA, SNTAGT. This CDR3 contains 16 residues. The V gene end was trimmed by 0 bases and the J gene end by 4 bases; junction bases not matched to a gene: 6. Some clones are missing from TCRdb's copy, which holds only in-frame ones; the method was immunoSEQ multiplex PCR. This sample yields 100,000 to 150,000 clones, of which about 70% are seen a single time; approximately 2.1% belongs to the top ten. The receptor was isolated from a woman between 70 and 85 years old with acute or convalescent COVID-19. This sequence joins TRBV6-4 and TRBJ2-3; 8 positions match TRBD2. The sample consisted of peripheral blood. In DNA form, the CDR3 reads TGTGCCAGCAGTGACTCGGAAAGCGGGGGACCAGATACGCAGTATTTT. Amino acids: CASSDSESGGPDTQYF.